Listed here are 24 T cell receptor beta chains from one sample, sequenced in a study of radiotherapy plus CTLA-4 blockade in lung cancer. Sequencing used immunoSEQ multiplex PCR; TCRdb keeps in-frame clones, though not all of them. The sample consists of 50,000 to 65,000 clones, approximately 79% of them appearing once. The specimen was peripheral blood, collected from a patient treated with radiotherapy plus ipilimumab. These receptors came from a human donor with non-small cell lung cancer who had a complete response to radiotherapy plus ipilimumab.

The V call is TRBV11-2, the J call TRBJ1-6, with D perhaps TRBD1 (6 bases). From germline, CDR1 is SGHAT and CDR2 FQNNGV. The CDR3 is 15 amino acids. V gave up 1 base and J gave up 6 bases, with 10 bases separating them. The CDR3 here is CASSLVAGANSPLHF. CDR3 bases: TGTGCCAGCAGCTTAGTTGCAGGGGCTAATTCACCCCTCCACTTT.

The CDR3: CSVRTSGGMDIQYF. Here the CDR3 DNA reads TGCAGCGTTAGGACTAGCGGGGGGATGGACATTCAGTACTTC. V gene TRBV29-1 combines with J gene TRBJ2-4; 14 bases map to TRBD2. Germline V gene data show CDR1 as SQVTM and CDR2 as ANQGSEA. The CDR3 is 14 residues long. Trimming took 5 bases from V and 8 from J; bases not matched to a gene: 5.

The rearrangement links TRBV7-9 to TRBJ2-7; 8 bases align to TRBD2. The ends lost 4 bases at V and 0 bases at J; junction bases unmatched: 8. The germline V gene has CDR1 SEHNR and CDR2 FQNEAQ (reference sequence). The CDR3 consists of 16 residues. The CDR3 nucleotides are TGTGCCAGCAGCTCAACCTGGACTAGCAGCTCCTACGAGCAGTACGTC. Protein product: CASSSTWTSSSYEQYV.

This clone was seen just once. The chain has TRBV7-9 and TRBJ2-3, with D possibly TRBD1 on 6 matching bases. Germline CDR1 and CDR2: SEHNR and FQNEAQ (reference sequence). The germline V and J ends were trimmed by 5 bases and 2 bases, with 20 bases remaining between them. The CDR3 runs 17 residues. CDR3 in amino acids: CASSATPGTLHTDTQYF. The CDR3 nucleotides read TGTGCCAGCAGCGCCACCCCCGGGACACTCCACACAGATACGCAGTATTTT. Combining the CDR3 with reference TRBV7-9 and TRBJ2-3 gives the whole variable domain DTGVSQNPRHKITKRGQNVTFRCDPISEHNRLYWYRQTLGQGPEFLTYFQNEAQLEKSRLLSDRFSAERPKGSFSTLEIQRTEQGDSAMYLCASSATPGTLHTDTQYFGPGTRLTVL.

The V gene is TRBV9, the J gene TRBJ2-2; possibly TRBD1 for D (5 bases). The CDR3 has 17 residues. The V gene's germline CDR1 is SGDLS and CDR2 YYNGEE. The V and J ends lost 3 bases and 4 bases respectively, with 19 bases between them. This CDR3 is CASSGTGRAGFTGELFF. The CDR3 DNA reads as TGTGCCAGCAGCGGAACAGGCCGGGCAGGCTTCACCGGGGAGCTGTTTTTT. Supplemented by reference TRBV9 and TRBJ2-2, the full variable domain reads DSGVTQTPKHLITATGQRVTLRCSPRSGDLSVYWYQQSLDQGLQFLIQYYNGEERAKGNILERFSAQQFPDLHSELNLSSLELGDSALYFCASSGTGRAGFTGELFFGEGSRLTVL.

The rearrangement uses TRBV10-3 and TRBJ1-1; possibly TRBD1 for D (5 bases). In germline, CDR1 is ENHRY, CDR2 SYGVKD. This CDR3 contains 15 residues. V lost 5 bases and J 1 base, leaving 14 bases between the germline ends. CDR3 in DNA: TGTGCCATCAGTCGATCCGGGGGAGAGAACACTGAAGCTTTCTTT. Residues: CAISRSGGENTEAFF.

V and J are TRBV6-5 and TRBJ2-5; 12 bases align to TRBD2. The J segment lost 7 bases and the V segment lost 5 bases, leaving 8 bases of the junction unmatched. Per the germline V gene, CDR1 is MNHEY and CDR2 is SVGAGI. The CDR3 is made up of 15 amino acids. The CDR3 protein is CASSNRLAGVGTQYF. Here the CDR3 DNA reads TGTGCCAGCAGTAACCGACTAGCGGGGGTTGGGACCCAGTACTTC.

This CDR3 is CAISESREGLNTEAFF. CDR3 DNA: TGTGCCATCAGTGAGTCGAGAGAGGGCTTGAACACTGAAGCTTTCTTT. This chain uses TRBV10-3 with TRBJ1-1; D is unresolved. V lost 0 bases, J lost 0 bases, and 11 bases lay in between. The CDR3 has 16 residues. CDR1 ENHRY and CDR2 SYGVKD come from the germline V gene.

This clone was seen just once. The V gene is TRBV5-4, the J gene TRBJ1-5; 7 bases line up with TRBD1. The CDR3 extends over 11 amino acids. With V trimmed by 5 bases and J by 11 bases, 4 bases remained unmatched. Germline values: CDR1 SGHNT, CDR2 YYREEE (reference sequence). CDR3 nucleotides: TGTGCCAGCAGAGGCCAGGGGGCCCAGCATTTT. Its translation: CASRGQGAQHF.

The chain uses TRBV10-1 and TRBJ2-3, with TRBD2 identical over 10 bases. This CDR3 spans 17 amino acids. Germline values: CDR1 WNHNN, CDR2 SYGVQD (reference sequence). J lost 0 bases, V lost 0 bases, and 3 bases had no gene match. The CDR3 spells CASSESTSGMSTDTQYF. The CDR3 DNA reads TGCGCCAGCAGTGAGTCAACTAGCGGGATGAGCACAGATACGCAGTATTTT.

The chain combines TRBV27 with TRBJ1-1; possible D gene TRBD1, 5 bases. V dropped 2 bases and J dropped 4 bases, with 14 bases sitting between them. The germline V gene has CDR1 MNHEY and CDR2 SMNVEV (reference sequence). This CDR3 is built from 15 residues. Here the CDR3 reads CASSLGGGRGTEAFF. The CDR3 DNA reads TGTGCCAGCAGTTTAGGGGGAGGGAGGGGCACTGAAGCTTTCTTT.

This chain connects TRBV7-2 to TRBJ2-7, with D possibly matching TRBD1 (8 bases). Trimming left V 0 bases short and J 3 bases short, with 15 bases between. Per the germline V gene, CDR1 is SGHTA and CDR2 is FQGNSA. The CDR3 is 16 amino acids. The CDR3 DNA reads TGTGCCAGCAGCTTAGCGGACAGGGAGGGAGTCTACGAGCAGTACGTC. Translating it yields CASSLADREGVYEQYV.

J is TRBJ1-2 and V is TRBV5-4; TRBD1 might be the D (5 bases). The germline V gene encodes CDR1 SGHNT and CDR2 YYREEE (reference sequence). V lost 5 bases to trimming and J lost 5 bases, with 16 bases between them. This CDR3 region has 14 residues. CDR3 in amino acids: CASSPGSAGYGYTF. In DNA, the CDR3 is TGTGCCAGCAGTCCTGGATCCGCAGGGTATGGCTACACCTTC.

J is TRBJ2-7 and V is TRBV4-1; 13 nucleotides align to TRBD2. Germline CDR1 MGHRA, CDR2 YSYEKL. This CDR3 is 16 amino acids long. V was pared by 0 bases and J by 4 bases, with 3 bases of the junction left unmatched. CDR3 amino acids: CASSQETSGGAYEQYF. Here the CDR3 DNA reads TGCGCCAGCAGCCAAGAAACTAGCGGGGGGGCTTACGAGCAGTACTTC.

The chain joins TRBV30 to TRBJ2-5; D perhaps matches TRBD2 (6 bases). Per the germline V gene, CDR1 is GTSNPN and CDR2 is SVGIG (reference sequence). With 5 bases removed from V and 2 bases from J, the gap between germline ends came to 12 bases. The CDR3 totals 13 residues. CDR3 bases: TGTGCCTGGGGGAGCGGGCAACAAGAGACCCAGTACTTC. The encoded protein is CAWGSGQQETQYF.

The gene calls are TRBV27 and TRBJ2-2; D gene unclear. V was clipped by 5 bases and J by 7 bases, with 14 bases between them. Germline V gene sequence: CDR1 MNHEY, CDR2 SMNVEV (reference sequence). The CDR3 runs to 14 residues. In nucleotides, the CDR3 is TGTGCCAGCAGTCCGGTCCTCCCTGGCGGGGAGCTGTTTTTT. This encodes CASSPVLPGGELFF.

The chain combines TRBV7-9 with TRBJ2-7; 7 bases are a match to TRBD1. Germline assignment: CDR1 SEHNR and CDR2 FQNEAQ (reference sequence). J gave up 6 bases and V 5 bases, and 7 bases lay outside the gene matches. CDR3 length equals 13 residues. Written as DNA, the CDR3 is TGTGCCAGCAGCCCGACAGGGTGGGGCGAGCAGTACTTC. Amino acids: CASSPTGWGEQYF.

The chain employs TRBV6-5 and TRBJ1-3, with D possibly being TRBD1 (5 bases). CDR1 is MNHEY and CDR2 is SVGAGI in the germline V gene. This CDR3 contains 15 residues. Trimming removed 6 bases from V and 2 bases from J, with 14 bases in between. The CDR3 region is CASRGREFAGNTIYF. Written as DNA, the CDR3 is TGTGCCAGCAGGGGCAGGGAATTCGCTGGAAACACCATATATTTT.

CDR3 nucleotide sequence: TGTGCCAGCAGCTTGGATCCAGGGAGGACTGAAGCTTTCTTT. Translation gives CASSLDPGRTEAFF. The chain links TRBV5-4 to TRBJ1-1; a weak D match, TRBD1 (5 bases). Germline lookup yields CDR1 SGHNT and CDR2 YYREEE (reference sequence). V lost 0 bases to trimming and J lost 5 bases, with 11 bases between them. CDR3 size: 14 residues.

This chain joins TRBV19 and TRBJ2-7; TRBD1 might be the D (6 bases). The CDR3 runs 16 residues. Trimming took 10 bases from V and 1 from J, leaving 23 bases between them. Germline CDR1 reads LNHDA; CDR2 reads SQIVND (reference sequence). In nucleotides, the CDR3 is TGTGCCAAAGACCGACCCCCGGGACACCCATCCTACGAGCAGTACTTC. Encoded protein: CAKDRPPGHPSYEQYF.

The sample holds a few counts of this clone. The V and J genes are TRBV27 and TRBJ2-1, with 9 bases matching TRBD2. Germline lookup yields CDR1 MNHEY and CDR2 SMNVEV (reference sequence). This CDR3 has 15 amino acids. After removal of 5 bases from V and 6 bases from J, the junction contained 8 bases not matched to a gene. The chain's CDR3 is CASSPAGGGGNEQFF. The DNA for the CDR3 is TGTGCCAGCAGTCCAGCGGGAGGAGGTGGCAATGAGCAGTTCTTC.

This chain links TRBV4-3 with TRBJ2-2; 8 positions match TRBD1. Germline loops: CDR1 LGHNA, CDR2 YSLEER. V was pared by 3 bases and J by 4 bases, with 7 bases of the junction left unmatched. The CDR3 length is 16 residues. CDR3 coding DNA: TGCGCCAGCAGCCACACCTTGGACAGGGCCACCGGGGAGCTGTTTTTT. As protein: CASSHTLDRATGELFF.

This rearrangement joins TRBV14 to TRBJ2-7, with D unclear. This CDR3 region has 9 residues. V dropped 5 bases and J dropped 7 bases, with 3 bases sitting between them. Germline CDR1 and CDR2: SGHDN and FVKESK. The CDR3 sequence: CASSEEQYF. The CDR3, as DNA: TGTGCCAGCAGCGAGGAGCAGTACTTC.

The CDR3 region has the DNA TGTGCCACCAGAGAAGGCGGGGGGGTAGAGACCCAGTACTTC. This codes for CATREGGGVETQYF. The rearrangement links TRBV15 to TRBJ2-5; 9 bases fit TRBD2. Germline-derived CDR1 and CDR2 are LNHNV and YYDKDF (reference sequence). V lost 6 bases, J lost 4 bases, and 6 bases stayed unmatched. The length of the CDR3 is 14 residues.